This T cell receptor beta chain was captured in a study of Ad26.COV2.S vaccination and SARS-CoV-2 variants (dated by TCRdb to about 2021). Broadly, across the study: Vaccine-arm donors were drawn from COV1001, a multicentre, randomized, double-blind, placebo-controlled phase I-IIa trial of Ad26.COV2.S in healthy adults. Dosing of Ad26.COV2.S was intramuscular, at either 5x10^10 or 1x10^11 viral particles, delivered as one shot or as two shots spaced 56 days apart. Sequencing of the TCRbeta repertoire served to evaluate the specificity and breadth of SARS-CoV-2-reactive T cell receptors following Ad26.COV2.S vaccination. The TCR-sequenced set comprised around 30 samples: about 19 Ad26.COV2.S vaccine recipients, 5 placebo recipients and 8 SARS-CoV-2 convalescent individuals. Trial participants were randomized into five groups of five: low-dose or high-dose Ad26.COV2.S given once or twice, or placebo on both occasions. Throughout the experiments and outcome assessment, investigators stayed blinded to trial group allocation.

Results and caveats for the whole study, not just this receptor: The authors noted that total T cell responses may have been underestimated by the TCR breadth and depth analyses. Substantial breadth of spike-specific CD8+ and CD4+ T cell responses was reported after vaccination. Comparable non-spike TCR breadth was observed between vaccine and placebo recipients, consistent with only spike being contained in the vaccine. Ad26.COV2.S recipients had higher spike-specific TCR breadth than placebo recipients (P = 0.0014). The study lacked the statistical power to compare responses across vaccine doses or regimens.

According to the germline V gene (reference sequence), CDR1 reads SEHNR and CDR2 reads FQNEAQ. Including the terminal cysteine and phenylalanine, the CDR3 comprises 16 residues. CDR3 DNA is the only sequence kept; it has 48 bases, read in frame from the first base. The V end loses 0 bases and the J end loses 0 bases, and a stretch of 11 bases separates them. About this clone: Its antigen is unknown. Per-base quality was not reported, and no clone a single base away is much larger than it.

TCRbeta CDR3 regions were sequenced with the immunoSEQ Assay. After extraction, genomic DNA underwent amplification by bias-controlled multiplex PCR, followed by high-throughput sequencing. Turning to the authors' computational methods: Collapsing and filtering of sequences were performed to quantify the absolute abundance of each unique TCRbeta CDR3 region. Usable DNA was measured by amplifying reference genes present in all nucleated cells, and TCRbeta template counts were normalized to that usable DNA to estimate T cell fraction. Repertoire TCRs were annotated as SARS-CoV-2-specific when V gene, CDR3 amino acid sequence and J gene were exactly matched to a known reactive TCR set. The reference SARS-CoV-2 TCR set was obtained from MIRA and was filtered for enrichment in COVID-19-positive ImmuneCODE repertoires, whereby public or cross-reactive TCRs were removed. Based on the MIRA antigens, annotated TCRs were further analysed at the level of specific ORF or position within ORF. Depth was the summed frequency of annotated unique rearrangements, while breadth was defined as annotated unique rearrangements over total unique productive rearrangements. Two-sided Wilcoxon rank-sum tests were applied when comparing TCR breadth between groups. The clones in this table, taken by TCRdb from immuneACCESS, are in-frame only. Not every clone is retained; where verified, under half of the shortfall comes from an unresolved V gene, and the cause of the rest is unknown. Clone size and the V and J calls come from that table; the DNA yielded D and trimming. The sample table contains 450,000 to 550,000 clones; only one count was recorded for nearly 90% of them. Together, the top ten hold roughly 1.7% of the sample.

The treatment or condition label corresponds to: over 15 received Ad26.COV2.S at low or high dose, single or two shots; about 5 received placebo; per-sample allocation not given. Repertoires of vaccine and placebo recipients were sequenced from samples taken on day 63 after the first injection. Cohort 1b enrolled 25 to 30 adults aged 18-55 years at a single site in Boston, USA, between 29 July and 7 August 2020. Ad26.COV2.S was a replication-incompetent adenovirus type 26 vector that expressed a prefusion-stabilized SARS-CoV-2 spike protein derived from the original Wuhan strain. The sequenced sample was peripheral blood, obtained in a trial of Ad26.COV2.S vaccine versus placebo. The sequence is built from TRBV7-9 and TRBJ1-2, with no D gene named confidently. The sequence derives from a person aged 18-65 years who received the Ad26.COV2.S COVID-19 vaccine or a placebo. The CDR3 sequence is CASSLAGVLTNYGYTF. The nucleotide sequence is TGTGCCAGCAGCTTAGCGGGCGTCCTTACTAACTATGGCTACACCTTC. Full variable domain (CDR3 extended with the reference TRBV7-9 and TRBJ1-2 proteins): DTGVSQNPRHKITKRGQNVTFRCDPISEHNRLYWYRQTLGQGPEFLTYFQNEAQLEKSRLLSDRFSAERPKGSFSTLEIQRTEQGDSAMYLCASSLAGVLTNYGYTFGSGTRLTVV.